One sample yielded the 20 T cell receptor beta chains listed below, sequenced in a study of radiotherapy plus CTLA-4 blockade in lung cancer. Measured with immunoSEQ multiplex PCR; TCRdb has only the in-frame clones, and not every one. Among more than 90,000 clones listed, about 86% were seen once. The starting material was peripheral blood, obtained from a patient treated with radiotherapy plus ipilimumab. Source of these receptors: a human donor with non-small cell lung cancer that progressed on radiotherapy plus ipilimumab.

The chain links TRBV6-1 to TRBJ2-2; 11 bases are shared with TRBD2. Looked up from germline, CDR1 is MNHNS and CDR2 is SASEGT. This CDR3 is 18 amino acids long. V shed 4 bases and J 5 bases; nucleotides not matched to a gene: 12. The CDR3 bases are TGTGCCAGCAGTGTTACGTTGGCTAGCGGGAGGATTACCGGGGAGCTGTTTTTT. Protein: CASSVTLASGRITGELFF.

The chain joins TRBV2 to TRBJ2-2; 9 bases align to TRBD1. The CDR3 runs 15 residues. Germline V CDR1 and CDR2: SNHLY, FYNNEI. V dropped 7 bases and J dropped 9; count of bases not matched to a gene: 12. The CDR3 region has the DNA TGTGCCAGCATGAATACCGGGACAGGGACGAGGGAGCTGTTTTTT. This translates into CASMNTGTGTRELFF. Together with reference TRBV2 and TRBJ2-2, the CDR3 gives the full variable domain: EPEVTQTPSHQVTQMGQEVILRCVPISNHLYFYWYRQILGQKVEFLVSFYNNEISEKSEIFDDQFSVERPDGSNFTLKIRSTKLEDSAMYFCASMNTGTGTRELFFGEGSRLTVL.

J is TRBJ2-7 and V is TRBV2; either TRBD1 or TRBD2 may fit D (5 bases each). This CDR3 spans 14 amino acids. CDR1 is SNHLY and CDR2 is FYNNEI in the germline V gene. With 7 bases removed from V and 2 bases from J, the gap between germline ends came to 15 bases. The CDR3 loop reads CASNSGPGTYEQYF. Here the CDR3 DNA reads TGTGCCAGCAATTCGGGGCCTGGGACCTACGAGCAGTACTTC.

CDR3 sequence: CASSVGRENYGYTF. The DNA for the CDR3 is TGTGCCAGCAGCGTAGGCAGAGAAAACTATGGCTACACCTTC. The rearrangement uses TRBV9 and TRBJ1-2; no reliable D call. V was pared by 0 bases and J by 2 bases, with 8 bases between. CDR3 size: 14 residues. Germline V gives CDR1 SGDLS, CDR2 YYNGEE.

This CDR3 is CASTLAGGGSYEQYF. The CDR3 DNA reads TGTGCCAGCACACTAGCGGGAGGAGGCTCCTACGAGCAGTACTTC. V is TRBV6-5 and J is TRBJ2-7, with TRBD2 identical over 12 bases. Per the germline V gene, CDR1 is MNHEY and CDR2 is SVGAGI. The V gene end was trimmed by 7 bases and the J gene end by 0 bases; junction bases not matched to a gene: 4. This CDR3 is 15 amino acids long.

The CDR3 spells CASSFGTSDETQYF. The CDR3 DNA sequence: TGTGCCAGCAGTTTTGGGACTAGCGATGAGACCCAGTACTTC. The chain uses TRBV6-6 and TRBJ2-5; 10 bases agree with TRBD2. The CDR3 has 14 residues. Germline V gene data show CDR1 as MNHNY and CDR2 as SVGAGI (reference sequence). The trim removed 4 bases at V and 5 bases at J, leaving 4 bases unmatched.

This clone appeared a single time. The rearrangement uses TRBV2 and TRBJ1-1; D is possibly TRBD1 (6 bases). The CDR3 is 14 amino acids. Germline CDR1 is SNHLY and CDR2 is FYNNEI. The V end lost 4 bases, the J end lost 5 bases, and 14 bases lay between the germline ends. The CDR3 coding sequence is TGTGCCAGCAGTGGGAGTGGGCAGGGGACTGAAGCTTTCTTT. Translated: CASSGSGQGTEAFF.

This chain links TRBV7-9 with TRBJ1-2; D not resolved. CDR3 length equals 16 residues. The germline CDR1 and CDR2 sequences are SEHNR and FQNEAQ (reference sequence). V gave up 2 bases and J gave up 0 bases, with 13 bases separating them. Written as DNA, the CDR3 is TGTGCCAGCAGCTTAAATCAGAGAGGGACTAACTATGGCTACACCTTC. It specifies CASSLNQRGTNYGYTF.

This chain joins TRBV6-5 and TRBJ1-2, with TRBD1 matching 10 bases. Unmatched junction bases numbered 4, after V lost 7 bases and J lost 5 bases. The CDR3 length is 13 residues. CDR1 and CDR2 from the germline V gene are MNHEY and SVGAGI. The CDR3 sequence: CASTDRGSYGYTF. DNA of the CDR3: TGTGCCAGCACGGACAGGGGGTCTTATGGCTACACCTTC.

The rearrangement links TRBV11-2 to TRBJ2-2; D is undetermined. CDR3 length: 12 amino acids. The V gene lost 5 bases and the J gene lost 5 bases, with 6 bases spanning the gap. Germline V lookup: CDR1 SGHAT, CDR2 FQNNGV. CDR3 in amino acids: CASSTLTGELFF. The CDR3 nucleotides are TGTGCCAGCAGCACGTTAACCGGGGAGCTGTTTTTT. The variable domain in full, with the rest retrieved from reference TRBV11-2 and TRBJ2-2, is EAGVAQSPRYKIIEKRQSVAFWCNPISGHATLYWYQQILGQGPKLLIQFQNNGVVDDSQLPKDRFSAERLKGVDSTLKIQPAKLEDSAVYLCASSTLTGELFFGEGSRLTVL.

This clone was seen only a few times. The V gene is TRBV14, the J gene TRBJ2-6, with unresolved D. Looked up from germline, CDR1 is SGHDN and CDR2 is FVKESK. Trimming took off 1 base at V and 5 bases at J, with 3 bases between the two ends. This CDR3 comprises 13 residues. CDR3 protein: CASSQVRANVLTF. Here the CDR3 DNA reads TGTGCCAGCAGCCAAGTCCGGGCCAACGTCCTGACTTTC.

The chain joins TRBV11-3 to TRBJ1-3, with 11 nucleotides matching TRBD1. This CDR3 is 18 amino acids long. The germline V gene has CDR1 SGHNT and CDR2 YENEEA. Trimming took 3 bases from V and 4 from J; bases not matched to a gene: 11. The CDR3 bases are TGTGCCAGCAGCTTCGGGACAGGGGGTCGCCCGGTGGGAAACACCATATATTTT. Its translation: CASSFGTGGRPVGNTIYF.

This rearrangement joins TRBV9 to TRBJ1-5, with no clear D. The CDR3 totals 16 residues. Trimming shortened V by 4 bases and J by 0 bases, and 14 bases separated the two germline ends. Germline-derived CDR1 and CDR2 are SGDLS and YYNGEE. The CDR3 DNA is TGTGCCAGCAGCCCCCTTCGGGTCCATAGCAATCAGCCCCAGCATTTT. Encoded protein: CASSPLRVHSNQPQHF.

The rearrangement links TRBV19 to TRBJ1-1, with a possible D match to TRBD1 (6 bases). The CDR3 totals 15 residues. Germline V gives CDR1 LNHDA, CDR2 SQIVND (reference sequence). Deletions cut 7 bases from V and 1 base from J, with 16 bases between. CDR3 in amino acids: CASTRGLGGNTEAFF. DNA for the CDR3: TGTGCCAGTACCCGGGGGCTTGGGGGGAACACTGAAGCTTTCTTT.

This clone was seen just once. The chain joins TRBV2 to TRBJ1-5; 7 bases line up with TRBD1. After removal of 2 bases from V and 6 bases from J, the junction contained 4 bases not matched to a gene. The germline V gene has CDR1 SNHLY and CDR2 FYNNEI. CDR3 size: 14 residues. The CDR3 DNA is TGTGCCAGCAGTGAACAGGGGGTTGGTCAGCCCCAGCATTTT. Amino acid sequence: CASSEQGVGQPQHF.

The V gene is TRBV25-1, the J gene TRBJ2-2, with TRBD2 matching 7 bases. The CDR3 is 16 residues long. The J segment lost 0 bases and the V segment lost 2 bases, leaving 3 bases of the junction unmatched. Germline V CDR1 and CDR2: MGHDK, SYGVNS. DNA of the CDR3: TGTGCCAGCAGTGAACGGGCGGGGGCGAACACCGGGGAGCTGTTTTTT. Encoded protein: CASSERAGANTGELFF.

This clone was found a few times. CDR3 nucleotides: TGTGCCAGCTCACCATTCGGGGGCTCCTATGGCTACACCTTC. Protein: CASSPFGGSYGYTF. The genes are TRBV18 and TRBJ1-2, with D possibly TRBD1 on 6 matching bases. The V end lost 2 bases, the J end lost 4 bases, and 11 bases lay between the germline ends. Per the germline V gene, CDR1 is KGHSH and CDR2 is LQKENI. The CDR3 totals 14 residues.

This clone has only one observation. V and J are TRBV7-9 and TRBJ2-3, with D perhaps matching TRBD2 (6 bases). The V end was cut by 5 bases, the J end by 6 bases, with 21 bases between. The CDR3 loop spans 16 amino acids. Germline CDR1 reads SEHNR; CDR2 reads FQNEAQ (reference sequence). The CDR3 sequence: CASSPRPTGVFDTQYF. The CDR3 DNA follows: TGTGCCAGCAGCCCCCGGCCTACGGGGGTTTTTGATACGCAGTATTTT.

This chain joins TRBV30 and TRBJ2-5; possibly TRBD1 or TRBD2 for D (5 bases each). Germline CDR1 and CDR2: GTSNPN and SVGIG (reference sequence). Trimming left V 3 bases short and J 0 bases short, with 14 bases between. The CDR3 runs to 15 residues. CDR3 nucleotide sequence: TGTGCCTGGAGCGAGGGGCAGTCTTACCAAGAGACCCAGTACTTC. Its protein is CAWSEGQSYQETQYF.

The rearrangement links TRBV2 to TRBJ1-4, with D possibly TRBD1 on 6 matching bases. The CDR3 totals 13 residues. Trimming shortened V by 6 bases and J by 8 bases, and 13 bases separated the two germline ends. Germline V gene lookup returns CDR1 SNHLY and CDR2 FYNNEI. CDR3 DNA sequence: TGTGCCAGCAGAGGAGGGGGTGGGGAAAAACTGTTTTTT. It specifies CASRGGGGEKLFF.